These T cell receptor beta chains were read from a single sample in a study of response to subunit inactivated influenza vaccine. Each CDR3 protein gets one entry after TCRdb re-called the RT-PCR reads with MiXCR. This sample has 200,000 to 300,000 distinct CDR3 sequences, with less than 15% found just once. The sample here was non-naive T cells sorted from PBMCs, taken roughly 2 weeks before vaccination. The origin of the receptors is a man in his fifties or sixties who received an inactivated influenza vaccine. Each CDR3 is given with its conserved first and last residue.

TRBV27,TRBJ1-2,CASRPNLNYGYTF
TRBV7-2,TRBJ2-7,CASSRLLGGTYEQYF
TRBV12-3/TRBV12-4,TRBJ2-5,CASSTRGGRETQYF
TRBV4-3,TRBJ1-2,CASSQELAVGYGYTF
TRBV28,TRBJ2-6,CASSLDRRSGANVLTF
TRBV13,TRBJ1-2,CARGPGLGGYTF
TRBV10-2,TRBJ1-1,CASSDIGQGEAFF
TRBV4-2,TRBJ2-7,CASSPGGASFDEQYF
TRBV20-1,TRBJ2-7,CSARRTSGHYEQYF
TRBV4-3,TRBJ2-4,CASSQDASGKDIQYF
TRBV7-9,TRBJ1-1,CASSLAPGGDEAFF
TRBV20-1,TRBJ2-1,CSAISTRGTIRNEQFF
TRBV4-2,TRBJ1-5,CASSQEQGERPQHF
TRBV6-1,TRBJ2-5,CASNPRTSGGETQYF
TRBV4-1,TRBJ2-2,CASGRVNTGELFF
TRBV4-1,TRBJ2-7,CASSQDNIRGDLRNEQYF
TRBV4-2,TRBJ2-7,CASSQTGTGDEQYF
TRBV3-1,TRBJ2-4,CASSQARLLAKNIQYF
TRBV20-1,TRBJ2-7,CSARVGGRWTYEQYF
TRBV6-1,TRBJ1-2,CASSPQGTNYVYTF
TRBV20-1,TRBJ1-4,CSASRPGHTTNEKLFF
TRBV29-1,TRBJ2-3,CSVDGRYF
TRBV9,TRBJ2-7,CASSPRQGDYEQYF
TRBV9,TRBJ1-2,CASSPRGNNIYGYTF
TRBV18,TRBJ2-5,CASSRGDGETQYF
TRBV28,TRBJ2-3,CASSFERGPDTQYF
TRBV20-1,TRBJ2-5,CSARESGSQETQYF
TRBV20-1,TRBJ1-1,CSARVGVMNTEAFF
TRBV7-8,TRBJ2-2,CASSLIGGPNTGELFF
TRBV7-2,TRBJ2-1,CASSSGLAGMFF
TRBV20-1,TRBJ1-5,CSAFGQAYSNQPQHF
TRBV5-5,TRBJ2-2,CASSSETGTVTGELFF
TRBV4-3,TRBJ2-5,CASSQDFSGVGETQYF
TRBV7-9,TRBJ2-1,CASSRTDRYSYNEQFF
TRBV28,TRBJ2-5,CASSRSGYGETQYF
TRBV2,TRBJ1-3,CASTDVGSPGSGNTIYF
TRBV6-2/TRBV6-3,TRBJ1-1,CASSYPDRATLGTEAFF
TRBV6-2/TRBV6-3,TRBJ1-5,CASRTSGGDQPQHF
TRBV5-1,TRBJ2-1,CASSLRTGGIDNEQFF
TRBV5-6,TRBJ2-7,CASSQASGGSYEQYF
TRBV28,TRBJ2-1,CASWHNNEQFF
TRBV2,TRBJ2-5,CASSDRGTETQYF
TRBV14,TRBJ2-1,CASSQGTGQWTEQFF
TRBV11-2,TRBJ2-3,CASSLLEEAGRSTDTQYF